This T cell receptor (beta chain) derives from a study of blood T cell repertoires in COVID-19. Study-wide background: The United States, Italy and Spain were the sources of the acute and convalescent COVID-19 samples. T cells, B-cell-depleted T cells, or PBMCs provided the cDNA or gDNA that served as material.

Study processing details: Amplifying reference gene primers gave estimates of nucleated cell counts. Data came from immunoSEQ multiplex PCR; TCRdb stores just in-frame clones and leaves some out. The V and J calls and the clone size are those of that table, but D and trimming were determined from the DNA. The sample consists of approximately 25,000 clones, over 60% of them appearing once. The sample taken for sequencing was peripheral blood. The sequence was collected from a woman at least 80 years old with acute or convalescent COVID-19.

DNA for the CDR3: TGTGCCAGTAGCGAGACGGCAGGTAATTCACCCCTCCACTTT. It is translated as CASSETAGNSPLHF. The genes are TRBV19 and TRBJ1-6; D unclear. The CDR3 extends over 14 amino acids. The germline V gene encodes CDR1 LNHDA and CDR2 SQIVND (reference sequence). Trimming took 6 bases from V and 6 from J, leaving 12 bases between them.